The 7 T cell receptor beta chains listed next were all sequenced from one sample in a study of blood T cell repertoires in COVID-19. The method was immunoSEQ multiplex PCR; TCRdb's version includes in-frame clones alone and lacks a portion of them. Here the sample spans about 56,000 clones, more than 70% being singletons. Material: peripheral blood. All receptors come from a human donor in a cohort sampled during active COVID-19.

This sequence joins TRBV28 and TRBJ2-3; no clear D. V was pared by 3 bases and J by 0 bases, with 16 bases between. There are 17 residues in the CDR3. CDR1 MDHEN and CDR2 SYDVKM come from the germline V gene. Here the CDR3 reads CASSFLRGGPSTDTQYF. As DNA, the CDR3 is TGTGCCAGCAGTTTTCTGCGTGGTGGGCCGAGCACAGATACGCAGTATTTT. Drawing the rest from reference TRBV28 and TRBJ2-3, the complete variable domain is DVKVTQSSRYLVKRTGEKVFLECVQDMDHENMFWYRQDPGLGLRLIYFSYDVKMKEKGDIPEGYSVSREKKERFSLILESASTNQTSMYLCASSFLRGGPSTDTQYFGPGTRLTVL.

The gene calls are TRBV6-2 or TRBV6-3 and TRBJ1-5; TRBD1 is a possible D gene (6 bases). The CDR3 covers 17 residues. Germline loops: CDR1 MNHEY, CDR2 SVGEGT. With 6 bases removed from V and 2 bases from J, the gap between germline ends came to 20 bases. Here the CDR3 DNA reads TGTGCCAGCAGCCCGTATGGGGGGGCCCGGGGCAATCAGCCCCAGCATTTT. This codes for CASSPYGGARGNQPQHF.

This sequence joins TRBV7-2 and TRBJ1-2; D ambiguous. This CDR3 contains 18 residues. Germline loops: CDR1 SGHTA, CDR2 FQGNSA. The V and J ends lost 2 bases and 3 bases respectively, with 22 bases between them. CDR3 amino acids: CASSLRRQASASYYGYTF. The CDR3 nucleotides are TGTGCCAGCAGCTTAAGGAGGCAGGCCTCAGCCTCTTACTATGGCTACACCTTC.

The chain uses TRBV18 and TRBJ2-7, with 10 bases matching TRBD1. With V trimmed by 6 bases and J by 7 bases, 9 bases remained unmatched. Looked up from germline, CDR1 is KGHSH and CDR2 is LQKENI. CDR3 length equals 14 residues. CDR3 loop: CASSRGQGVGEQYF. CDR3 DNA: TGTGCCAGCTCTCGCGGACAGGGGGTAGGGGAGCAGTACTTC.

The chain has TRBV11-2 and TRBJ1-3; 11 bases are a match to TRBD1. CDR1 SGHAT and CDR2 FQNNGV come from the germline V gene. With 1 base clipped from V and 4 bases from J, the junction kept 3 bases outside the gene matches. This CDR3 contains 16 residues. The CDR3 DNA reads as TGTGCCAGCAGCTTAGGGACAGGGGGCAAAGGAAACACCATATATTTT. Its protein is CASSLGTGGKGNTIYF.

The gene calls are TRBV4-3 and TRBJ1-4; no clear D. The germline V gene encodes CDR1 LGHNA and CDR2 YSLEER. The V end lost 0 bases, the J end lost 0 bases, and 8 bases lay between the germline ends. The CDR3 covers 16 residues. The CDR3 region is CASSQEGRATNEKLFF. In DNA, the CDR3 is TGCGCCAGCAGCCAAGAAGGGAGAGCAACTAATGAAAAACTGTTTTTT.

In nucleotides, the CDR3 is TGTGCCAGCAGCTTATACAGGGCTGGAAACACCATATATTTT. This encodes CASSLYRAGNTIYF. This chain links TRBV13 with TRBJ1-3, with D possibly being TRBD1 (6 bases). Trimming shortened V by 2 bases and J by 2 bases, and 7 bases separated the two germline ends. This CDR3 contains 14 residues. Germline lookup yields CDR1 PRHDT and CDR2 FYEKMQ (reference sequence).